This section outlines one TCR beta chain sequence together with its context. No DNA is shown, since the ends of the CDR3 on it are uncertain; the CDR3 is the one TCRdb lists. This specimen belongs to a study of blood T cell repertoires in COVID-19. About the research overall: The analysed material was cDNA or gDNA that came from T cells, B-cell-depleted T cells, or PBMCs.

The CDR3 sequence runs 16 residues, both termini included. CDR1 is MNHEY, CDR2 SMNVEV, per germline (reference sequence). Ages ranged from about 18 to 89 years, with residence in about 23 US areas. Each participant's cohort was designated according to participant-reported clinical history. Original processing methods: Amplification of reference gene primers was used by the study to estimate nucleated cell counts. The table came from immunoSEQ multiplex PCR; TCRdb's copy has only in-frame clones and leaves some out. V and J calls and clone size follow that table, whereas D and trimming were derived from the DNA. The table includes under 300,000 clones, around nine tenths detected once.

The chain links TRBV27 to TRBJ1-4; whether TRBD1, the table's D call, matches the DNA was not checked. This sequence originates from a woman aged 55-75 years in a cohort exposed to, infected with or recovered from COVID-19 (not recorded which). Sequenced sample: PBMCs or T cells enriched from blood (not recorded which). This CDR3 reads CASSSSTGLGGEKLFF.